The 25 T cell receptor beta chains below were found in one sample sequenced in a study of yellow fever vaccine responses in identical twins (dated by TCRdb to 2016 to 2018). Libraries were prepared through RT-PCR. The instrument was an Illumina HiSeq 2500. In TCRdb, the public reads were trimmed at Q25 with fastp and aligned with MiXCR, with productive beta chains retained. Identical CDR3 protein sequences are pooled into one entry, listed with their most common genes and DNA. The sample data list under 4,000 distinct CDR3 sequences, and 85% to 90% of these were observed just once. Of the sample, around 3% falls within the top ten clones. Source: T cells from blood (PBMCs), unsorted or a sorted subset (not recorded which), taken before or after yellow fever vaccination (not recorded which). The receptors were gathered from a young woman who received the yellow fever vaccine. Donor details come from another sample of the same person, matched by shared clones.

J is TRBJ1-3 and V is TRBV20-1, with D hard to call. Between the trimmed V and J ends, which lost 3 bases and 0 bases, there was a span of 6 bases. Germline assignment: CDR1 DFQATT and CDR2 SNEGSKA (reference sequence). CDR3 size: 13 residues. The CDR3 DNA reads as TGCAGTGCTAGTGCTATCTCTGGAAACACCATATATTTT. Translated, it gives CSASAISGNTIYF.

This chain links TRBV11-2 with TRBJ2-3; D not certain. This CDR3 contains 14 residues. Trimming took 1 base from V and 6 from J, leaving 11 bases between them. CDR1 is SGHAT, CDR2 FQNNGV, per germline. The DNA of the CDR3 is TGTGCCAGCAGCTTAGTCGACCCCCGGGATACGCAGTATTTT. It is translated as CASSLVDPRDTQYF.

V usage is TRBV7-9 and J usage is TRBJ2-1; possible D gene TRBD2, 5 bases. Trimming left V 2 bases short and J 0 bases short, with 8 bases between. Germline V lookup: CDR1 SEHNR, CDR2 FQNEAQ (reference sequence). This CDR3 has 15 residues. The CDR3 DNA sequence: TGTGCCAGCAGCTTATCGGGGAGCTCCTACAATGAGCAGTTCTTC. Amino acids: CASSLSGSSYNEQFF. Filled out from reference TRBV7-9 and TRBJ2-1, the complete variable domain reads DTGVSQNPRHKITKRGQNVTFRCDPISEHNRLYWYRQTLGQGPEFLTYFQNEAQLEKSRLLSDRFSAERPKGSFSTLEIQRTEQGDSAMYLCASSLSGSSYNEQFFGPGTRLTVL.

The V call is TRBV6-2 or TRBV6-3, the J call TRBJ2-7; tentative D call: TRBD2 (5 bases). Germline V gene data show CDR1 as MNHEY and CDR2 as SVGEGT. V dropped 0 bases and J dropped 4 bases, with 16 bases sitting between them. The CDR3 runs 16 residues. The CDR3 DNA reads as TGTGCCAGCAGTTACTCTATCTTCGGGAAGACTTACGAGCAGTACTTC. Protein product: CASSYSIFGKTYEQYF.

The J gene is TRBJ1-2, the V gene TRBV11-2; 10 bases are shared with TRBD1. The germline gives CDR1 SGHAT, CDR2 FQNNGV. The V segment lost 5 bases and the J segment 8 bases; nucleotides outside the gene matches: 5. This CDR3 contains 13 residues. The CDR3 DNA sequence: TGTGCCAGCAGCCAGGGACAGGGGATCGGCTACACCTTC. Amino acids: CASSQGQGIGYTF.

J is TRBJ1-2 and V is TRBV18, with D possibly being TRBD1 (5 bases). The V and J ends lost 0 bases and 4 bases respectively, with 9 bases between them. Germline loops: CDR1 KGHSH, CDR2 LQKENI. The CDR3 runs to 14 residues. CDR3 coding DNA: TGTGCCAGCTCACCACCGACAGAATCCTATGGCTACACCTTC. Protein sequence: CASSPPTESYGYTF. The full variable domain, with the rest looked up from reference TRBV18 and TRBJ1-2, is NAGVMQNPRHLVRRRGQEARLRCSPMKGHSHVYWYRQLPEEGLKFMVYLQKENIIDESGMPKERFSAEFPKEGPSILRIQQVVRGDSAAYFCASSPPTESYGYTFGSGTRLTVV.

V gene TRBV27 combines with J gene TRBJ1-5, with no clear D. Germline V gene sequence: CDR1 MNHEY, CDR2 SMNVEV (reference sequence). The CDR3 covers 13 residues. Deletions cut 5 bases from V and 6 bases from J, with 11 bases between. CDR3 in amino acids: CASSQGLGQPQHF. CDR3 DNA sequence: TGTGCCAGCAGTCAAGGGTTGGGTCAGCCCCAGCATTTT.

This chain uses TRBV18 with TRBJ1-1; 7 bases align to TRBD1. The V and J ends lost 5 bases and 5 bases, in that order; junction bases with no gene match: 8. The CDR3 contains 14 residues. Germline CDR1 KGHSH, CDR2 LQKENI. CDR3 nucleotide sequence: TGTGCCAGCTCAAATCCGACAGGGTTTACTGAAGCTTTCTTT. As protein: CASSNPTGFTEAFF. The whole variable domain, remainder taken from reference TRBV18 and TRBJ1-1, is NAGVMQNPRHLVRRRGQEARLRCSPMKGHSHVYWYRQLPEEGLKFMVYLQKENIIDESGMPKERFSAEFPKEGPSILRIQQVVRGDSAAYFCASSNPTGFTEAFFGQGTRLTVV.

The chain has TRBV4-2 and TRBJ2-3, with D possibly TRBD1 on 5 matching bases. Germline V CDR1 and CDR2: LGHNA, YNFKEQ. The germline V and J ends were trimmed by 0 bases and 4 bases, with 5 bases remaining between them. The CDR3 contains 13 residues. The CDR3 reads CASSQEGADTQYF. DNA for the CDR3: TGTGCCAGCAGCCAAGAAGGGGCAGATACGCAGTATTTT.

The gene calls are TRBV12-3 or TRBV12-4 and TRBJ2-1; 7 bases agree with TRBD2. This CDR3 comprises 14 residues. Losses at the gene ends were 1 base for V and 5 bases for J; bases not matched to a gene: 2. This chain's CDR3 is CASSLGGGDNEQFF. As DNA, the CDR3 is TGTGCCAGCAGTTTAGGCGGGGGTGACAATGAGCAGTTCTTC.

The chain couples TRBV7-1 to TRBJ2-1; D assignment may be TRBD1 or TRBD2 (5 bases each). TRBV7-1 is treated as an ORF (open reading frame) with a function not yet certain. The CDR3 totals 16 residues. V was clipped by 3 bases and J by 6 bases, with 18 bases between them. The CDR3 coding sequence is TGTGCCAGCAGCTCCCAAAATCCGGGACGGCTCAATGAGCAGTTCTTC. Translation gives CASSSQNPGRLNEQFF.

The chain is built from TRBV4-1 and TRBJ1-1; D is undetermined. The CDR3 runs to 13 residues. CDR1 is MGHRA, CDR2 YSYEKL, per germline. V gave up 2 bases and J gave up 8 bases, with 12 bases separating them. The CDR3, as DNA: TGCGCCAGCAGCCAACATACCGAGGGAGAAGCTTTCTTT. This sequence encodes CASSQHTEGEAFF.

The chain uses TRBV4-3 and TRBJ2-7; D ambiguous. Between the trimmed V and J ends, which lost 0 bases and 2 bases, there was a span of 17 bases. Germline CDR1 is LGHNA and CDR2 is YSLEER. This CDR3 region has 17 residues. CDR3 DNA: TGCGCCAGCAGCCAAGACTTTGAAGGCAGCCACCCCTACGAGCAGTACTTC. Residues: CASSQDFEGSHPYEQYF.

The J gene is TRBJ1-1, the V gene TRBV5-1, with D maybe TRBD1 (5 bases). The CDR3 loop spans 13 amino acids. The germline V and J ends were trimmed by 0 bases and 10 bases, with 13 bases remaining between them. Germline V gene sequence: CDR1 SGHRS, CDR2 YFSETQ. The CDR3 DNA reads TGCGCCAGCAGCTTGGATGTGGGGCGCGGAGCTTTCTTT. Its protein is CASSLDVGRGAFF.

CDR3 coding DNA: TGTGCCAGTAGTATAGATTCTAGACAGGGGGGGACCACCGGGGAGCTGTTTTTT. Its protein product is CASSIDSRQGGTTGELFF. This chain links TRBV19 with TRBJ2-2, with TRBD1 identical over 9 bases. The junction had 9 bases not matched to a gene; V was cut back by 0 bases and J by 4 bases. The CDR3 sequence is 18 residues long. Germline CDR1 LNHDA, CDR2 SQIVND (reference sequence).

This clonotype was seen a few times. The chain uses TRBV3-1 and TRBJ1-2, with D possibly being TRBD1 (6 bases). V was shortened by 1 base and J by 7 bases, with 10 bases between the two germline ends. Per germline, CDR1 LGHDT and CDR2 YNNKEL (reference sequence). CDR3 length: 13 residues. In DNA form, the CDR3 reads TGTGCCAGCAGCCAAGCCGGGGGCTTTGGCTACACCTTC. This translates into CASSQAGGFGYTF.

The genes are TRBV11-1 and TRBJ2-2; 7 bases line up with TRBD2. The CDR3 length is 16 residues. Germline values: CDR1 SGHAT, CDR2 FQDESV (reference sequence). Trimming took 2 bases from V and 0 from J; bases not matched to a gene: 3. The CDR3 DNA follows: TGTGCCAGCAGCTTAATGGGGACTACGAACACCGGGGAGCTGTTTTTT. It specifies CASSLMGTTNTGELFF. The full variable domain, in which reference TRBV11-1 and TRBJ2-2 provide the parts outside the CDR3, is EAEVAQSPRYKITEKSQAVAFWCDPISGHATLYWYRQILGQGPELLVQFQDESVVDDSQLPKDRFSAERLKGVDSTLKIQPAELGDSAMYLCASSLMGTTNTGELFFGEGSRLTVL.

This clonotype was found once. CDR3 nucleotide sequence: TGCAGCGTGGCTCTGCTTTCACAGGGGAGCACTGAAGCTTTCTTT. Translation: CSVALLSQGSTEAFF. The chain joins TRBV29-1 to TRBJ1-1, with TRBD1 matching over 7 bases. The trim removed 6 bases at V and 4 bases at J, leaving 14 bases unmatched. The CDR3 is 15 amino acids. The V gene's germline CDR1 is SQVTM and CDR2 ANQGSEA.

The chain carries TRBV5-5 and TRBJ2-7; no clear D. The CDR3 contains 14 residues. The V end was cut by 4 bases, the J end by 2 bases, with 13 bases between. Germline V gene sequence: CDR1 SGHKS, CDR2 YYEKEE (reference sequence). This CDR3 reads CASSLGIGPYEQYF. For the CDR3, the DNA is TGTGCCAGCAGCCTTGGCATTGGACCCTACGAGCAGTACTTC.

V usage is TRBV7-3 and J usage is TRBJ2-7, with D possibly being TRBD2 (5 bases). The CDR3 extends over 16 amino acids. The germline gives CDR1 SGHTA, CDR2 FQGTGA. V lost 2 bases to trimming and J lost 2 bases, with 16 bases between them. The CDR3 coding sequence is TGTGCCAGCAGCTTAGGCGTAGCGACCAAGCCCTACGAGCAGTACTTC. As protein: CASSLGVATKPYEQYF.

The rearrangement uses TRBV5-4 and TRBJ2-7, with D possibly being TRBD1 (6 bases). The CDR3 covers 14 residues. The germline gives CDR1 SGHNT, CDR2 YYREEE (reference sequence). V was trimmed by 4 bases and J by 2 bases, leaving 13 bases between them. The CDR3 region is CASSLTGQPYEQYF. CDR3 DNA sequence: TGTGCCAGCAGCCTGACGGGACAACCCTACGAGCAGTACTTC.

This chain connects TRBV4-3 to TRBJ2-2; D is unresolved. The length of the CDR3 is 15 residues. The germline V and J ends were trimmed by 0 bases and 3 bases, with 8 bases remaining between them. Germline V gene sequence: CDR1 LGHNA, CDR2 YSLEER. The CDR3 loop reads CASSQEMAHTGELFF. The CDR3 coding sequence is TGCGCCAGCAGCCAAGAAATGGCGCACACCGGGGAGCTGTTTTTT.

V is TRBV11-3 and J is TRBJ2-7; 10 positions match TRBD1. V lost 3 bases and J lost 2; bases outside the gene matches: 4. The CDR3 has 15 amino acids. CDR1 and CDR2 from the germline V gene are SGHNT and YENEEA. The CDR3 nucleotides are TGTGCCAGCAGCTTGTTGGGGACAGGGGCCTACGAGCAGTACTTC. This codes for CASSLLGTGAYEQYF.

This clonotype has a handful of counts. The rearrangement joins TRBV4-3 to TRBJ2-1, with 9 bases fitting TRBD2. CDR3 length: 17 residues. Germline V gene lookup returns CDR1 LGHNA and CDR2 YSLEER. Trimming at V came to 0 bases and at J to 5 bases, leaving 8 bases not matched to a gene. This CDR3 reads CASSQEERREGNNEQFF. The CDR3 DNA is TGCGCCAGCAGCCAAGAGGAACGGCGGGAGGGCAACAATGAGCAGTTCTTC.

This rearrangement joins TRBV11-1 to TRBJ2-3; D uncertain. Trimming shortened V by 1 base and J by 4 bases, and 12 bases separated the two germline ends. CDR3 length equals 15 residues. Germline CDR1 SGHAT, CDR2 FQDESV (reference sequence). CDR3 in amino acids: CASSLGFQVADTQYF. In DNA form, the CDR3 reads TGTGCCAGCAGCTTAGGGTTCCAGGTGGCAGATACGCAGTATTTT.